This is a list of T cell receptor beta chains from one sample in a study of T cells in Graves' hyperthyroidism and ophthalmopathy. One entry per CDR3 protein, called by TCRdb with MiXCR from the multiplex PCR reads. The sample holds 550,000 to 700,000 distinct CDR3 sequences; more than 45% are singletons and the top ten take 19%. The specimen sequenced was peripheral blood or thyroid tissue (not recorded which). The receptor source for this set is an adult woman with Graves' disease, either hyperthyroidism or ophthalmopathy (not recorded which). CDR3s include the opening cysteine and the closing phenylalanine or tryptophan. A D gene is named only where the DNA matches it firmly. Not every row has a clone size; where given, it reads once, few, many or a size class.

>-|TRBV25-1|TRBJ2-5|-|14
TGTGCCAGCAGCCAAGGACGTGGGGAAGAGACCCAGTACTTC
CASSQGRGEETQYF
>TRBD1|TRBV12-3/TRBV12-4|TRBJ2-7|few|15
TGTGCCAGCAGTTTTCGGGGGACAGGGGAAGGGGAGCAGTACTTC
CASSFRGTGEGEQYF
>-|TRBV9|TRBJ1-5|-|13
TGTGCCGGCCCTTTCGGGCCTGATCAGCCCCAGCATTTT
CAGPFGPDQPQHF
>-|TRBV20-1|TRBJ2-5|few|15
TGCAGTGCTGTCCAGGCTAGCAGTTACCAAGAGACCCAGTACTTC
CSAVQASSYQETQYF
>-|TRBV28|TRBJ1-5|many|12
TGTGCCAGCAGTTTATTTTGGCAGCCCCAGCATTTT
CASSLFWQPQHF
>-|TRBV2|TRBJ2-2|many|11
TGTGCCAGCAGAGTCACCGGGGAGCTGTTTTTT
CASRVTGELFF
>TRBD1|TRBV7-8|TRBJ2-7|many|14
TGTGCCAGCAGCAACCGGGACAGGGTCCACGAGCAGTACTTC
CASSNRDRVHEQYF
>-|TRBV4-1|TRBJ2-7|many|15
TGCGCCAGCAGCCAAGATTCCGGGACCTTCTACGAGCAGTACTTC
CASSQDSGTFYEQYF
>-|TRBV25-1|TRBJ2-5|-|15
TGTGCCAGCAGTGATCTAGCCACCGGGCGCGAGACCCAGTACTTC
CASSDLATGRETQYF
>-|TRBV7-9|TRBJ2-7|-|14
TGTGCCAGCAGCTTAGAGCTGGGCGGCTACGAGCAGTACTTC
CASSLELGGYEQYF